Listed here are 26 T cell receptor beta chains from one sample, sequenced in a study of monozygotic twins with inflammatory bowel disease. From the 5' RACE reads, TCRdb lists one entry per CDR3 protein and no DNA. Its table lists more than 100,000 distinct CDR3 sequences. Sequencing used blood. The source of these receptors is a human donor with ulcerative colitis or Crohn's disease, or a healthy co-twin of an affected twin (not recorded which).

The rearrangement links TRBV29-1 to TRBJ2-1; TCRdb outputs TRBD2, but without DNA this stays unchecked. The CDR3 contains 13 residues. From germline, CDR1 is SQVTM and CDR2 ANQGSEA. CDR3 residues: CSVEGLVYNEQFF.

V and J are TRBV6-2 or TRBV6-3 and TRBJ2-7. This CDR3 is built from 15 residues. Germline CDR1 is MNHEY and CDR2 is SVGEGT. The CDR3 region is CASRTVRYLRDEQYF.

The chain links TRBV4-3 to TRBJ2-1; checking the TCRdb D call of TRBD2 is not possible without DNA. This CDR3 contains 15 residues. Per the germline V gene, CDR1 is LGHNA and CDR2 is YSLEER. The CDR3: CASSQVSGGAGPQFF.

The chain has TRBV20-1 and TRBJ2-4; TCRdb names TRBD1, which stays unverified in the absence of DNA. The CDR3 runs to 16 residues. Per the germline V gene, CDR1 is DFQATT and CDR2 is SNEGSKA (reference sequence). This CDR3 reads CSARVRGQRAKNIQYF.

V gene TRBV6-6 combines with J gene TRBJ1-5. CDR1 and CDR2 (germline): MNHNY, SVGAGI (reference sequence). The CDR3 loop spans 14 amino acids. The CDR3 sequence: CASSDGKINQPQHF.

The chain's CDR3 is CSGGTGSNQPQHF. This chain links TRBV20-1 with TRBJ1-5; lacking DNA, the TRBD1 call made by TCRdb goes unchecked. The CDR3 contains 13 residues. Germline loops: CDR1 DFQATT, CDR2 SNEGSKA (reference sequence).

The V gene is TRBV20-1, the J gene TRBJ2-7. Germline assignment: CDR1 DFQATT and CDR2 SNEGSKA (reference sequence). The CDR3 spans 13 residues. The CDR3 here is CSARNSIPYEQYF.

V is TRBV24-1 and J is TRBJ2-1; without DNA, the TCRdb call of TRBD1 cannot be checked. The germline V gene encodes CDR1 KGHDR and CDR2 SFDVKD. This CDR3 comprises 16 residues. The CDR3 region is CATSDSGQGSYNEQIF.

This CDR3 is CASSLGRANSYEQYF. V gene TRBV7-2 combines with J gene TRBJ2-7; TCRdb indicates TRBD1, and absent DNA this call remains unverified. This CDR3 is built from 15 residues. Germline V gene sequence: CDR1 SGHTA, CDR2 FQGNSA.

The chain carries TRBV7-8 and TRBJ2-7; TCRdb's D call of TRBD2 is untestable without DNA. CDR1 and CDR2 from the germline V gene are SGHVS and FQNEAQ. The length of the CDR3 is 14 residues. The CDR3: CASIPSRGSYEQYF.

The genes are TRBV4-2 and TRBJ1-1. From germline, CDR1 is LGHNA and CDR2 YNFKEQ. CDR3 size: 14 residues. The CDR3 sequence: CASSQERLNTEAFF.

CDR3 in amino acids: CASSPPPTHNEQFF. V is TRBV7-2 and J is TRBJ2-1; the D call from TCRdb, TRBD1, cannot be confirmed without DNA. Per germline, CDR1 SGHTA and CDR2 FQGNSA. The CDR3 contains 14 residues.

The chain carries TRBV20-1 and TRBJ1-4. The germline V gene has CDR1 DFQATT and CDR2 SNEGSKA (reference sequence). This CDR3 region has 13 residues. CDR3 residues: CSALQATNEKLFF.

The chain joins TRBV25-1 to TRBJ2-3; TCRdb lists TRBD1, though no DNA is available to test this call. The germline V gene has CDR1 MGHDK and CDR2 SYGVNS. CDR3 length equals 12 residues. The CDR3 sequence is CASSRSGTTQYF.

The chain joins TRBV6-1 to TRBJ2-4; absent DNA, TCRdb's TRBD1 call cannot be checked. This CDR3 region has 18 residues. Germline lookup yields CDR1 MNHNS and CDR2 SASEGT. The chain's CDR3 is CASSEVSVTALAKNMQYF.

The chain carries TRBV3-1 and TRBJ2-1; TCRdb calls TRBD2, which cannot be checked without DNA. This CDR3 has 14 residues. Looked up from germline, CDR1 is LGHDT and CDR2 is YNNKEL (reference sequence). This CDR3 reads CASSLTTPYNEQFF.

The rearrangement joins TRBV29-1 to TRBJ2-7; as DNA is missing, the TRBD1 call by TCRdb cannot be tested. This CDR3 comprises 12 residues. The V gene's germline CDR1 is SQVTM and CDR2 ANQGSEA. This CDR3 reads CSAGTLTYEQYF.

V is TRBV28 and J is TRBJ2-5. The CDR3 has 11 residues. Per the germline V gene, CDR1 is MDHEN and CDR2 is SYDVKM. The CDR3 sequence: CASTKWETQYF.

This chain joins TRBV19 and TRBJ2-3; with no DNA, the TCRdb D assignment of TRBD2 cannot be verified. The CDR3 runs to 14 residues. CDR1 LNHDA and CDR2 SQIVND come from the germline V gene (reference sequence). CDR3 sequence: CATAPGRATDTQYF.

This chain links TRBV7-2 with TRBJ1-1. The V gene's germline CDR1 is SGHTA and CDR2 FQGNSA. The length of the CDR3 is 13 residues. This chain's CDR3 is CASSQSPELGAFF.

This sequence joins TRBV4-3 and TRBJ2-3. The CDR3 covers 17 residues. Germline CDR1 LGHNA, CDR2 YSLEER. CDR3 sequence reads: CASSLGFFSFSTDTQYF.

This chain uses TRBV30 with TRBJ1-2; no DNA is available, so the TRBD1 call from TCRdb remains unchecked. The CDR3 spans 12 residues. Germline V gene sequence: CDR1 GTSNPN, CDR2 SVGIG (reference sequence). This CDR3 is CACLRGDYGYTF. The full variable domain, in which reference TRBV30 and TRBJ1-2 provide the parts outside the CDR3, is SQTIHQWPATLVQPVGSPLSLECTVEGTSNPNLYWYRQAAGRGLQLLFYSVGIGQISSEVPQNLSASRPQDRQFILSSKKLLLSDSGFYLCACLRGDYGYTFGSGTRLTVV.

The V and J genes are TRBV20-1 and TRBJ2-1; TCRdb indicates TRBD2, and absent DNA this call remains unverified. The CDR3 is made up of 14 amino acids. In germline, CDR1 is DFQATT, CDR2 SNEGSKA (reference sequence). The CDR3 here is CSAFPSGSDNEQFF.

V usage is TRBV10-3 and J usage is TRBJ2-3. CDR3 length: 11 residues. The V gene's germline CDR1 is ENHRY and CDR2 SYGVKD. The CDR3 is CAIGNTDTQYF.

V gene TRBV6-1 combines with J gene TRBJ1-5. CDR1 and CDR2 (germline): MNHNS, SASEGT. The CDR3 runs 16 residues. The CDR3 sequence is CASSEHPGNSNQPQHF.

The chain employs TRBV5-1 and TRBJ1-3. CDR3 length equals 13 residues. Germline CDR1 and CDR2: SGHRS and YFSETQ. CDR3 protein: CASTISSGNTIYF.